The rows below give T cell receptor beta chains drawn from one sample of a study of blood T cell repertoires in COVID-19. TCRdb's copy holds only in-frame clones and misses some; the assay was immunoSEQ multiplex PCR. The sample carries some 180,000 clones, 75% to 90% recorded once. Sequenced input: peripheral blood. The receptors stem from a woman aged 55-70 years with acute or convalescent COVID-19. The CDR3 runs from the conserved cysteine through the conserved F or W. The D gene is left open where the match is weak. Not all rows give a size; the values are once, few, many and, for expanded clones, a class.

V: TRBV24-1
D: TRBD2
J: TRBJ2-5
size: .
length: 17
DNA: TGTGCCACCAGTGATTCCTCGACTAGCGGGTGGCAAGAGACCCAGTACTTC
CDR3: CATSDSSTSGWQETQYF

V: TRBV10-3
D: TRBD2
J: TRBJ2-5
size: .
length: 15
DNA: TGTGCCATCAGCGCCTCTAGCGGGAGTGGCGAGACCCAGTACTTC
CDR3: CAISASSGSGETQYF

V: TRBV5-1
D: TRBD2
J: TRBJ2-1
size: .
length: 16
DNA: TGCGCCAGCAGCTTGGGAGCTAGCGGGCTAAACAATGAGCAGTTCTTC
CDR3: CASSLGASGLNNEQFF

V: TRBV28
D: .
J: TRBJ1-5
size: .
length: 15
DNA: TGTGCCAGCAGGGGGCAAGTTGCAGGCAATCAGCCCCAGCATTTT
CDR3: CASRGQVAGNQPQHF

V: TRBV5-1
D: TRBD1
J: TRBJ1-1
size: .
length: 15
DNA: TGCGCCAGCAGCTTGGGACAGGGAGTGGGAACTGAAGCTTTCTTT
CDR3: CASSLGQGVGTEAFF

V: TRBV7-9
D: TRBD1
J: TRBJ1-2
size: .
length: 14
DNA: TGTGCCAGCAGCTTAACAGGGGGCGGCTATGGCTACACCTTC
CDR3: CASSLTGGGYGYTF

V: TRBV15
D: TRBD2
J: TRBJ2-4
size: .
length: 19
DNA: TGTGCCACTCAATCGACTAGCGGGAGTTCTCACTCAGCCAAAAACATTCAGTACTTC
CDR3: CATQSTSGSSHSAKNIQYF

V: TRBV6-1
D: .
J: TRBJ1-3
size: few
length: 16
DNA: TGTGCCAGCAGTGAAGGCTTGACAATCCAGAGGGACACCATATATTTT
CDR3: CASSEGLTIQRDTIYF

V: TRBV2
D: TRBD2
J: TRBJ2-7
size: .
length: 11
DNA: TGTGCCAGCCGATTGGGGGGGGAGCAGTACTTC
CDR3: CASRLGGEQYF

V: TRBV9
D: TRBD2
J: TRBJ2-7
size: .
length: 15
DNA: TGTGCCAGCAGCGTAAAAGGCGGGGGAGGGTCCGAGCAGTACTTC
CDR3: CASSVKGGGGSEQYF

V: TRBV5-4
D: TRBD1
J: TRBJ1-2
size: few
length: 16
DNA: TGTGCCAGCAGCCTGGGTACGGACAGGACGATCTATGGCTACACCTTC
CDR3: CASSLGTDRTIYGYTF

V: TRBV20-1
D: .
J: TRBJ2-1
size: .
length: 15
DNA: TGCAGTGCTAGTGGGGTCGGGATAGGCTACAATGAGCAGTTCTTC
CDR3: CSASGVGIGYNEQFF

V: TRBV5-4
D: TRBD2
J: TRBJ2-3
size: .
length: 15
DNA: TGTGCCAGCAGCTTGGACGGGACTAAAGGGGATACGCAGTATTTT
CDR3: CASSLDGTKGDTQYF

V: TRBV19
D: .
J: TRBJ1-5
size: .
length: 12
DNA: TGTGCCAGTAGCAGGATGGATCAGCCCCAGCATTTT
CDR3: CASSRMDQPQHF

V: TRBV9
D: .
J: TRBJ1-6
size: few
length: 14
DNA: TGTGCCAGCAGCGAGGGGACACCAAATTCACCCCTCCACTTT
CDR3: CASSEGTPNSPLHF

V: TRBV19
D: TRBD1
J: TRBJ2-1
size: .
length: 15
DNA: TGTGCCAGTCGAATGGACAGGGGGTCCTACAATGAGCAGTTCTTC
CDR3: CASRMDRGSYNEQFF

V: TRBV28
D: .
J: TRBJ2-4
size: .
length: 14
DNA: TGTGCCAGTTCGGAGGGCGGGTCAAAAAACATTCAGTACTTC
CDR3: CASSEGGSKNIQYF

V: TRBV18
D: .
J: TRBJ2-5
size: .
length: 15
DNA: TGTGCCAGCTCACCAATCGAATCACCGGGGGAGACCCAGTACTTC
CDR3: CASSPIESPGETQYF

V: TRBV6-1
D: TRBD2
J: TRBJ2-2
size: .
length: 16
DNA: TGTGCCAGCAGTGAACGTGGGGGGGCGAACACCGGGGAGCTGTTTTTT
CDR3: CASSERGGANTGELFF

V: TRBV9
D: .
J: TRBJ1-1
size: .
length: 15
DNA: TGTGCCAGCAGCCCTTGGACAGCAATGAACACTGAAGCTTTCTTT
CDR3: CASSPWTAMNTEAFF

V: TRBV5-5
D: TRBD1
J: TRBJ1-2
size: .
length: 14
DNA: TGTGCCAGCAGCTTAATCGGGACAGGGAAAGGCTACACCTTC
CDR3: CASSLIGTGKGYTF

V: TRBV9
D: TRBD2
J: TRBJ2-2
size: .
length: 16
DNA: TGTGCCAGCAGCCCGTACCGGGCGGGGGACACCGGGGAGCTGTTTTTT
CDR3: CASSPYRAGDTGELFF

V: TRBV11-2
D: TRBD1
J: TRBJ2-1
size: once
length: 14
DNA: TGTGCCAGCAGCTTGGACAGGGCCTACAATGAGCAGTTCTTC
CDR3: CASSLDRAYNEQFF

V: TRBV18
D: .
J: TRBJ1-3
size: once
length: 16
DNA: TGTGCCAGCTCATCCTCTCCCCCCGGTACTGGAAACACCATATATTTT
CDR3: CASSSSPPGTGNTIYF

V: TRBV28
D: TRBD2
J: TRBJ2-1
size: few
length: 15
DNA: TGTGCCAGCAGTTTAGCGGGAGATGTCTACAATGAGCAGTTCTTC
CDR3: CASSLAGDVYNEQFF

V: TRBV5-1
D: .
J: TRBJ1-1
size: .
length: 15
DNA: TGCGCCAGCAGCAGGGAACAGGTTGAGGTGACTGAAGCTTTCTTT
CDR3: CASSREQVEVTEAFF

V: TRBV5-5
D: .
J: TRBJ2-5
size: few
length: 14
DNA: TGTGCCAGCAGCGACCAGGGTGCCGGAGAGACCCAGTACTTC
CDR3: CASSDQGAGETQYF

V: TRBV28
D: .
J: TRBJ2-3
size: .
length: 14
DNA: TGTGCCAGCAGTACAAATAGCGGTACAGATACGCAGTATTTT
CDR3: CASSTNSGTDTQYF

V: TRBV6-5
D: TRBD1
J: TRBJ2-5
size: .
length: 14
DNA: TGTGCCAGCAGTTACTCGGGACAGCCTGAGACCCAGTACTTC
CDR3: CASSYSGQPETQYF

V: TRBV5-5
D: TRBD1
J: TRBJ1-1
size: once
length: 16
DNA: TGTGCCAGCAGCTTGGTGGACAGGCCTTGGGGCACTGAAGCTTTCTTT
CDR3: CASSLVDRPWGTEAFF

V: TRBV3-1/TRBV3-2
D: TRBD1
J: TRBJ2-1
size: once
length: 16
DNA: TGTGCCAGCAGCTCCCGGCCGGGACAGGGAGGGAATGAGCAGTTCTTC
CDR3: CASSSRPGQGGNEQFF

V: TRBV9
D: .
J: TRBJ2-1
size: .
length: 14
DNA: TGTGCCAGCAGCGTAGCTGCGGGGCACAATGAGCAGTTCTTC
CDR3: CASSVAAGHNEQFF

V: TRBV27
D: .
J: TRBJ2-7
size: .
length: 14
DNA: TGTGCCAGCAGTTTATCCCAAACAGTTGACGAGCAGTACTTC
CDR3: CASSLSQTVDEQYF

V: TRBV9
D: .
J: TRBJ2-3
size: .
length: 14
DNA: TGTGCCAGCAGCGTAGCTCAGGGTGTCGATACGCAGTATTTT
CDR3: CASSVAQGVDTQYF

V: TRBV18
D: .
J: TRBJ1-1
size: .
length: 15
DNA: TGTACCAGCTCACTGAGGACTGAGATGAACACTGAAGCTTTCTTT
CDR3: CTSSLRTEMNTEAFF

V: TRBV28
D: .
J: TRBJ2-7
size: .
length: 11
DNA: TGTGCCAGCAGTCCCCTCTACGAGCAGTACTTC
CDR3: CASSPLYEQYF

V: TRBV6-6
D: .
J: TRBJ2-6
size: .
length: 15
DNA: TGTGCCAGCAGCGTACAGGGAAGTGGGGCCAACGTCCTGACTTTC
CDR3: CASSVQGSGANVLTF

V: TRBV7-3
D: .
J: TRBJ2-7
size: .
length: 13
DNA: TGTGCCAGCAGCACGGGGGATCGATACGAGCAGTACTTC
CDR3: CASSTGDRYEQYF

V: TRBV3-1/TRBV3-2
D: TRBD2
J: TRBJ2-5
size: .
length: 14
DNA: TGTGCCAGCAGCCACACAGCGGGAGGAGAGACCCAGTACTTC
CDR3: CASSHTAGGETQYF

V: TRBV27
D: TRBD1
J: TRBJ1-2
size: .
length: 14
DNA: TGTGCCAGCAGTTTTCGACAGGGGTACTATGGCTACACCTTC
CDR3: CASSFRQGYYGYTF

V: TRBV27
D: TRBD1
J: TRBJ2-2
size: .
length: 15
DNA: TGTGCCAGCAGTTATGGGACAGGGAACACCGGGGAGCTGTTTTTT
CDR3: CASSYGTGNTGELFF

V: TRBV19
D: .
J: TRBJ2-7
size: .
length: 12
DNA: TGTGCCAGTAGCCGGGGACTCTACGAGCAGTACTTC
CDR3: CASSRGLYEQYF

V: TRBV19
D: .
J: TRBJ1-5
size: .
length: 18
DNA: TGTGCCAGTAGTACCCCCCCAATAACAGGGCTCGGCAATCAGCCCCAGCATTTT
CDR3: CASSTPPITGLGNQPQHF

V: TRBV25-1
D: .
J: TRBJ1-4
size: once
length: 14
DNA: TGTGCCAGCAGTGCCACTTCCACTAATGAAAAACTGTTTTTT
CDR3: CASSATSTNEKLFF

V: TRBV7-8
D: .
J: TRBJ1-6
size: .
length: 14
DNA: TGTGCCAGCAGCTTAGGTACCAGGGGCTCACCCCTCCACTTT
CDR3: CASSLGTRGSPLHF

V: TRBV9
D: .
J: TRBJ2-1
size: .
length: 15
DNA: TGTGCCAGCAGCGTAGCAGGGATCCCTCCTAATGAGCAGTTCTTC
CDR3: CASSVAGIPPNEQFF

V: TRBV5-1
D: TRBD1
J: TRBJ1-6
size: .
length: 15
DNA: TGCGCCAGCAGCTTGGGACAGGGGCCCAATTCACCCCTCCACTTT
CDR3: CASSLGQGPNSPLHF

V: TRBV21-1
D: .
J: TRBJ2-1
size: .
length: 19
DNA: TGTGCCAGCAGCAAAGCGCCTAGCGGGAGTTTCCCCTCCTACAATGAGCAGTTCTTC
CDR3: CASSKAPSGSFPSYNEQFF

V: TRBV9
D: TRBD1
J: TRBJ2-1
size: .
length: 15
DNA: TGTGCCAGCAGCGAGGGACAGGGTACCTACAATGAGCAGTTCTTC
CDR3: CASSEGQGTYNEQFF

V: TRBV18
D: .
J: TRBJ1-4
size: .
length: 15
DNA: TGTGCCAGCTCACCTGGGACACAAGAACATGAAAAACTGTTTTTT
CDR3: CASSPGTQEHEKLFF

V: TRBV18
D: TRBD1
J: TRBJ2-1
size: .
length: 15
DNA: TGTGCCAGCTCACTCTTAGGGGGACAGAGGGATGAGCAGTTCTTC
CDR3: CASSLLGGQRDEQFF